Sequencing of this T cell receptor beta chain was carried out in a study of tumor and adjacent non-tumor tissue in lung cancer. Germline V gene data show CDR1 as MNHEY and CDR2 as SVGEGT. V was trimmed by 6 bases and J by 4 bases, leaving 13 bases between them. The CDR3 covers 14 residues. To note about this clonotype: The antigen remains undetermined. Because the CDR3 is missing its conserved closing phenylalanine or tryptophan, this is likely a read error.

RNA was extracted from bulk tissue without any cell sorting. More than 3 cm separated this lung sample from the edge of the tumor. Chemotherapy-naive patients with new lung cancer underwent thoracic surgery in China, August–late 2014. The study's findings and limits: Normal lung showed higher cumulative top 100 clone frequency than tumor.

Three rounds of nested PCR, following a modified ARM-PCR protocol, produced the TCRbeta library. In TCRdb, the multiplex PCR reads were re-called with MiXCR into one record per CDR3 protein. The data contain over 100,000 distinct CDR3 sequences, 60% to 80% of them singletons. The sequenced sample consisted of distant non-tumor lung tissue. The J gene is TRBJ2-1, the V gene TRBV6-2 or TRBV6-3; no reliable D call. This clonotype was obtained from a man between 60 and 75 years old with non-small cell lung cancer. The CDR3 reads CASSSGTLYNEQFY. DNA for the CDR3: TGTGCCAGCAGCTCCGGTACACTTTACAATGAGCAGTTCTAC.